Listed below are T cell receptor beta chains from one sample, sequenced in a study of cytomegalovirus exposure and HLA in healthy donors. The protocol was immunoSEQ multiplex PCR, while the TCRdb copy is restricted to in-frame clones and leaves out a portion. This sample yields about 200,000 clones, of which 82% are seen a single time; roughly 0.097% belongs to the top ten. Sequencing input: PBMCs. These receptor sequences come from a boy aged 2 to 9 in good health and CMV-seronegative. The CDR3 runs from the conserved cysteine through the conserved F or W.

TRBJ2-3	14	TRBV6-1	CASSVRGQPDTQYF
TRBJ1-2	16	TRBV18	CASSAKTGIGPAGYTF
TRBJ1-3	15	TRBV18	CASSAGSGSGDTIYF
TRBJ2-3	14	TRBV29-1	CSVVSSGNTDTQYF
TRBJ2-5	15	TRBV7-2	CASSSLAGGPETQYF
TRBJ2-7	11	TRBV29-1	CSVDGAYEQYF
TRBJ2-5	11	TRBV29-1	CSVRGLETQYF
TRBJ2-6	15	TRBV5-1	CASSLEGAGANGLTF
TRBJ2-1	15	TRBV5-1	CASSSGVGLLYEQFF
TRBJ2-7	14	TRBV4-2	CASSQGGGSYEQYF
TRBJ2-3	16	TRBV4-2	CASSPRDRGVTDTQYF
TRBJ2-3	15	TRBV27	CASKRSSGGAYTQYF
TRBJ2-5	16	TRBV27	CASSSLGTGRSETQYF
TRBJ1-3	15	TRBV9	CASSRNRGTGNTIYF
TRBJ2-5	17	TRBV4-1	CASSVRTSGGGRETQYF
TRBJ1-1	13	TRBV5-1	CASSLPGGTEAFF
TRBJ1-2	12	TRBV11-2	CASSLQGAGYTF
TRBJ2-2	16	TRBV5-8	CASSPVPPHSTGELFF
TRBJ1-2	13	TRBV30	CAWSVESDYGYTF
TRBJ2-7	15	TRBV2	CASRDTSGGPYEQYF
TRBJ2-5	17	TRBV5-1	CASSLGVAGIESETQYF
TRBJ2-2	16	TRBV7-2	CASSPTSGGVVGELFF
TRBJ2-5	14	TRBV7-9	CASSRDRGRETQYF